The 27 T cell receptor beta chains given below trace back to one sample, sequenced in a study of a mutant IDH1 vaccine in newly diagnosed glioma. Indicated time point: week 23, last vaccination. A 20-mer mutant IDH1 peptide at 300 ug was injected subcutaneously with topical imiquimod. TCRdb keeps only in-frame clones here, not all; method: immunoSEQ multiplex PCR. The sample holds roughly 60,000 clones; 70% to 90% are singletons and the top ten take over 4%. No cognate antigen is known for these TCRs. The sequencing used PBMCs, collected from a glioma patient whose treatment included an IDH1 peptide vaccine. The receptor source for this set is a man aged 30 to 45 with glioma.

The chain is built from TRBV7-9 and TRBJ2-7; 9 nucleotides align to TRBD1. The CDR3 has 14 amino acids. V dropped 9 bases and J dropped 2; count of bases not matched to a gene: 8. CDR1 and CDR2 (germline): SEHNR, FQNEAQ (reference sequence). The CDR3 sequence is CASLAGQGTYEQYF. The CDR3, as DNA: TGTGCCAGTCTCGCGGGACAGGGAACCTACGAGCAGTACTTC.

This clone was seen once. This sequence joins TRBV6-4 and TRBJ1-6; D is perhaps TRBD1 (5 bases). The V gene's germline CDR1 is MRHNA and CDR2 SNTAGT. This CDR3 is 14 amino acids long. With 2 bases removed from V and 5 bases from J, the gap between germline ends came to 7 bases. DNA of the CDR3: TGTGCCAGCAGTGACAGGGGAGATAATTCACCCCTCCACTTT. As protein: CASSDRGDNSPLHF.

V is TRBV5-1 and J is TRBJ2-1; 12 nucleotides line up with TRBD2. Germline assignment: CDR1 SGHRS and CDR2 YFSETQ. Trimming at V came to 4 bases and at J to 4 bases, leaving 9 bases not matched to a gene. This CDR3 spans 17 amino acids. CDR3 residues: CASSGGGLAGIYNEQFF. The CDR3, as DNA: TGCGCCAGCAGCGGAGGAGGACTAGCGGGGATTTACAATGAGCAGTTCTTC. Complete variable domain (other parts from reference TRBV5-1 and TRBJ2-1): KAGVTQTPRYLIKTRGQQVTLSCSPISGHRSVSWYQQTPGQGLQFLFEYFSETQRNKGNFPGRFSGRQFSNSRSEMNVSTLELGDSALYLCASSGGGLAGIYNEQFFGPGTRLTVL.

The rearrangement links TRBV4-2 to TRBJ2-2; TRBD1 aligns across 7 bases. The CDR3 is 16 amino acids. J lost 6 bases, V lost 4 bases, and 11 bases had no gene match. Germline CDR1 and CDR2: LGHNA and YNFKEQ. CDR3 bases: TGTGCCAGCAGCCTTGGACGGGACAGAACGTCCGGGGAGCTGTTTTTT. It codes for CASSLGRDRTSGELFF.

The chain carries TRBV11-2 and TRBJ2-5; tentatively, D is TRBD2 (6 bases). The last part of the DNA fits TRBJ2-7 better; the J call may be wrong. CDR3 length: 12 residues. Germline V gives CDR1 SGHAT, CDR2 FQNNGV. This CDR3 reads CASSSLAYEQYF. In nucleotides, the CDR3 is TGTGCCAGCAGCTCCCTAGCGTACGAGCAGTACTTC.

This clone came up a few times. This sequence joins TRBV18 and TRBJ1-2, with D tentatively TRBD1 (5 bases). V was pared by 3 bases and J by 4 bases, with 15 bases between. CDR3 length equals 15 residues. The germline V gene has CDR1 KGHSH and CDR2 LQKENI. This CDR3 is CASSPDSSSPYGYTF. The DNA for the CDR3 is TGTGCCAGCTCACCTGACAGTTCTTCTCCCTATGGCTACACCTTC. The full variable domain, rest sourced from reference TRBV18 and TRBJ1-2, is NAGVMQNPRHLVRRRGQEARLRCSPMKGHSHVYWYRQLPEEGLKFMVYLQKENIIDESGMPKERFSAEFPKEGPSILRIQQVVRGDSAAYFCASSPDSSSPYGYTFGSGTRLTVV.

This clone came up a few times. J is TRBJ1-1 and V is TRBV5-1, with D possibly matching TRBD1 (5 bases). CDR3 length: 13 amino acids. The V gene's germline CDR1 is SGHRS and CDR2 YFSETQ. V was clipped by 4 bases and J by 4 bases, with 11 bases between them. CDR3 bases: TGCGCCAGCAGCGACAGAAGAGGCACTGAAGCTTTCTTT. Translating it yields CASSDRRGTEAFF.

This chain connects TRBV30 to TRBJ2-5; D call uncertain. The last part of the DNA fits TRBJ2-7 better; the J call may be wrong. Germline V gives CDR1 GTSNPN, CDR2 SVGIG (reference sequence). This CDR3 is 11 amino acids long. CDR3 nucleotides: TGTGCCTGGAGTTCCTTTTACGAGCAGTACTTC. Its translation: CAWSSFYEQYF.

V and J are TRBV2 and TRBJ2-2; TRBD1 aligns across 9 bases. CDR1 is SNHLY, CDR2 FYNNEI, per germline. This CDR3 is built from 17 residues. Trimming at V came to 6 bases and at J to 0 bases, leaving 8 bases not matched to a gene. CDR3 protein: CASSDFGQGPNTGELFF. The CDR3 DNA follows: TGTGCCAGCAGCGACTTTGGACAGGGGCCGAACACCGGGGAGCTGTTTTTT.

The V call is TRBV10-2, the J call TRBJ2-7; 7 nucleotides agree with TRBD1. V lost 3 bases and J lost 5; bases outside the gene matches: 7. Looked up from germline, CDR1 is WSHSY and CDR2 is SAAADI. This CDR3 has 14 amino acids. DNA of the CDR3: TGCGCCAGCAGTGAATCCGGGACAGTGGACGAGCAGTACTTC. It yields the protein CASSESGTVDEQYF.

The chain has TRBV9 and TRBJ1-2, with 8 bases lining up with TRBD1. Germline V gene data show CDR1 as SGDLS and CDR2 as YYNGEE. J lost 4 bases, V lost 5 bases, and 10 bases had no gene match. The CDR3 is 15 residues long. The CDR3 DNA reads TGTGCCAGCAGTCCCAGCCCGGACAGGGTCTATGGCTACACCTTC. Protein product: CASSPSPDRVYGYTF.

V gene TRBV19 combines with J gene TRBJ2-5, with D maybe TRBD2 (7 bases). TRBJ2-7 matches the DNA end more closely, so the J call is doubtful. This CDR3 is built from 14 residues. Germline CDR1 is LNHDA and CDR2 is SQIVND (reference sequence). CDR3 DNA sequence: TGTGCCAGTGGGGGCGGGGGAAACTCCTACGAGCAGTACTTC. Translation: CASGGGGNSYEQYF.

This clone occurred a few times. Relative to the germline gene, one junction end is altered; a read error may explain this. The chain carries TRBV6-1 and TRBJ1-2; D uncertain. The CDR3 extends over 11 amino acids. Germline-derived CDR1 and CDR2 are MNHNS and SASEGT. The chain's CDR3 is CASSILWVPIF. CDR3 bases: TGTGCCAGCAGCATCCTGTGGGTGCCCATCTTC.

The chain carries TRBV5-1 and TRBJ1-4, with TRBD1 matching 8 bases. CDR1 SGHRS and CDR2 YFSETQ come from the germline V gene. The CDR3 sequence is 16 residues long. V trimming: 3 bases; J trimming: 6 bases; junction bases outside the gene matches: 10. The CDR3 DNA sequence: TGCGCCAGCAGCTACGCACAGGGGGTCGGCGATGAAAAACTGTTTTTT. This sequence encodes CASSYAQGVGDEKLFF.

The gene calls are TRBV14 and TRBJ1-1; TRBD1 matches 8 bases. In germline, CDR1 is SGHDN, CDR2 FVKESK. V shed 4 bases, J shed 4 bases, and the junction held 8 bases outside the gene matches. This CDR3 comprises 15 residues. The CDR3 sequence: CASSPRRQGITEAFF. DNA for the CDR3: TGTGCCAGCAGCCCACGCCGACAGGGGATCACTGAAGCTTTCTTT.

J is TRBJ1-4 and V is TRBV14, with D possibly TRBD1 on 6 matching bases. The CDR3 contains 13 residues. The V end was cut by 4 bases, the J end by 3 bases, with 6 bases between. From germline, CDR1 is SGHDN and CDR2 FVKESK. The CDR3 sequence: CASSRQANEKLFF. Written as DNA, the CDR3 is TGTGCCAGCAGCCGACAGGCTAATGAAAAACTGTTTTTT.

The rearrangement uses TRBV7-9 and TRBJ2-1; D gene unclear. Trimming removed 8 bases at V and 4 bases at J, with 12 bases between. CDR3 length: 13 amino acids. Germline assignment: CDR1 SEHNR and CDR2 FQNEAQ (reference sequence). The CDR3 DNA sequence: TGTGCCAGCGCCCCCGGTCCTTACAATGAGCAGTTCTTC. It codes for CASAPGPYNEQFF.

This clone was seen only a few times. J is TRBJ2-2 and V is TRBV6-1; D is possibly TRBD1 (5 bases). CDR1 is MNHNS and CDR2 is SASEGT in the germline V gene. V lost 0 bases and J lost 5, with 10 bases in between. This CDR3 spans 15 amino acids. DNA of the CDR3: TGTGCCAGCAGTGAAGCCCAGGGATTTACCGGGGAGCTGTTTTTT. Translation: CASSEAQGFTGELFF.

The CDR3 loop is CASSLDRGREQPQHF. In nucleotides, the CDR3 is TGTGCCAGCAGCTTAGACCGGGGGCGGGAGCAGCCCCAGCATTTT. This chain uses TRBV7-2 with TRBJ1-5; D perhaps matches TRBD1 (6 bases). Germline V CDR1 and CDR2: SGHTA, FQGNSA. This CDR3 contains 15 residues. With 1 base removed from V and 7 bases from J, the gap between germline ends came to 14 bases.

The rearrangement links TRBV19 to TRBJ2-5, with D unresolved. The germline gives CDR1 LNHDA, CDR2 SQIVND (reference sequence). V shed 8 bases and J shed 4 bases, with 17 bases lying between them. The CDR3 is made up of 14 amino acids. The CDR3 reads CASSFQAGGETQYF. CDR3 DNA: TGTGCCAGTTCGTTCCAGGCAGGTGGAGAGACCCAGTACTTC.

The rearrangement uses TRBV10-1 and TRBJ2-3; 9 nucleotides agree with TRBD1. The germline V gene has CDR1 WNHNN and CDR2 SYGVQD (reference sequence). The V and J ends lost 5 bases and 4 bases, in that order; junction bases with no gene match: 7. The CDR3 sequence is 15 residues long. The CDR3 here is CASSYRDREADTQYF. The DNA of the CDR3 is TGCGCCAGCAGTTACCGGGACAGGGAGGCAGATACGCAGTATTTT.

The chain couples TRBV2 to TRBJ1-3; 9 bases map to TRBD1. Looked up from germline, CDR1 is SNHLY and CDR2 is FYNNEI. This CDR3 is built from 16 residues. After removal of 3 bases from V and 4 bases from J, the junction contained 7 bases not matched to a gene. This CDR3 is CASSDQQGARGNTIYF. CDR3 coding DNA: TGTGCCAGCAGTGATCAACAGGGGGCGAGGGGAAACACCATATATTTT.

The V and J genes are TRBV6-5 and TRBJ1-1; D is uncertain. This CDR3 comprises 14 residues. Between the trimmed V and J ends, which lost 0 bases and 4 bases, there was a span of 9 bases. Germline assignment: CDR1 MNHEY and CDR2 SVGAGI. The CDR3 nucleotides read TGTGCCAGCAGTTACTCCGGCAGGAGCACTGAAGCTTTCTTT. This codes for CASSYSGRSTEAFF.

This chain uses TRBV2 with TRBJ2-1; 7 nucleotides align to TRBD1. V gave up 5 bases and J gave up 10 bases; unmatched junction bases: 8. This CDR3 is 13 amino acids long. The germline CDR1 and CDR2 sequences are SNHLY and FYNNEI. The DNA for the CDR3 is TGTGCCAGCAGTTCTGCTAGGACAGGAGAGCAGTTCTTC. This codes for CASSSARTGEQFF.

This rearrangement joins TRBV10-2 to TRBJ2-1; perhaps TRBD1 as D (6 bases). CDR3 length equals 14 residues. Trimming pared 8 bases from V and 5 bases from J, leaving 16 bases between. Germline-derived CDR1 and CDR2 are WSHSY and SAAADI. CDR3 loop: CASSDSHLHNEQFF. The CDR3 region has the DNA TGCGCCAGCTCGGACAGCCATCTCCACAATGAGCAGTTCTTC.

This chain links TRBV10-3 with TRBJ2-1; TRBD1 might be the D (5 bases). V lost 6 bases to trimming and J lost 3 bases, with 9 bases between them. The CDR3 totals 13 residues. CDR1 ENHRY and CDR2 SYGVKD come from the germline V gene. CDR3 coding DNA: TGTGCCATCAGACAAGACAGCTACAATGAGCAGTTCTTC. Translated: CAIRQDSYNEQFF.

The V call is TRBV29-1, the J call TRBJ1-1; D uncertain. Per germline, CDR1 SQVTM and CDR2 ANQGSEA. V dropped 4 bases and J dropped 4 bases, with 13 bases sitting between them. The CDR3 contains 13 residues. DNA for the CDR3: TGCAGCGTTGTGAGTTTTTGGGGCACTGAAGCTTTCTTT. Translation: CSVVSFWGTEAFF.